These 10 T cell receptor beta chains came from one sample sequenced in a study of cytomegalovirus exposure and HLA in healthy donors. A multiplex PCR was run with 60 Vbeta primers and 13 Jbeta primers. Some clones are missing from TCRdb's copy, which holds only in-frame ones; the method was immunoSEQ multiplex PCR. The sample lists about 180,000 clones; over 70% were seen once. The sample consisted of PBMCs. The receptors come from a woman in her 50s in good health and CMV-seropositive.

This clone has only a few counts. V usage is TRBV4-3 and J usage is TRBJ1-2, with 9 bases that match TRBD1. The CDR3 extends over 15 amino acids. Unmatched junction bases numbered 7, after V lost 0 bases and J lost 8 bases. CDR1 is LGHNA and CDR2 is YSLEER in the germline V gene. CDR3 in amino acids: CASSQDIGDREGYTF. The DNA of the CDR3 is TGCGCCAGCAGCCAAGATATCGGGGACAGGGAGGGCTACACCTTC.

The chain couples TRBV7-6 to TRBJ2-7; the D gene is possibly TRBD2 (5 bases). Germline loops: CDR1 SGHVS, CDR2 FNYEAQ. The CDR3 length is 14 residues. The V end lost 5 bases, the J end lost 6 bases, and 17 bases lay between the germline ends. For the CDR3, the DNA is TGTGCCAGCAGCCAAGCCGGACCGGCGGGCGAGCAGTACTTC. Encoded protein: CASSQAGPAGEQYF.

This clone appeared a single time. The chain is built from TRBV7-9 and TRBJ2-1, with 12 bases fitting TRBD2. From germline, CDR1 is SEHNR and CDR2 FQNEAQ (reference sequence). The trim removed 4 bases at V and 5 bases at J, leaving 6 bases unmatched. The CDR3 runs to 16 residues. CDR3 nucleotides: TGTGCCAGCAGCTCTCCGGGACTAGCGGGTAACAATGAGCAGTTCTTC. Amino acid sequence: CASSSPGLAGNNEQFF.

A word on this clone: At one of its ends the junction is not consistent with the germline gene, which may arise from a read error. The chain uses TRBV7-9 and TRBJ2-5; D ambiguous. Germline V CDR1 and CDR2: SEHNR, FQNEAQ (reference sequence). The CDR3 loop spans 14 amino acids. The chain's CDR3 is CSSSLAPDQETQYF. The CDR3 nucleotides are TGTTCCAGCAGCTTAGCCCCCGACCAAGAGACCCAGTACTTC.

The chain links TRBV7-9 to TRBJ1-2, with 9 bases that match TRBD1. Trimming at V came to 5 bases and at J to 9 bases, leaving 13 bases not matched to a gene. The germline gives CDR1 SEHNR, CDR2 FQNEAQ (reference sequence). CDR3 length: 15 amino acids. The CDR3, as DNA: TGTGCCAGCAGCGTTCCCGGGACAGGGCAATTAAGCTACACCTTC. Its protein is CASSVPGTGQLSYTF.

This sequence joins TRBV6-6 and TRBJ2-3, with D possibly being TRBD2 (6 bases). CDR1 and CDR2 from the germline V gene are MNHNY and SVGAGI (reference sequence). The length of the CDR3 is 16 residues. Trimming cost V 0 bases and J 5 bases, with 15 bases left between them. CDR3 coding DNA: TGTGCCAGCAGTTACTCCCCTCCGGGGGAAGAAGATACGCAGTATTTT. This gives the protein CASSYSPPGEEDTQYF.

CDR3 DNA: TGTGCCAGCCGACGCGCCCTCGGGGGGGAGACCCAGTACTTC. Its translation: CASRRALGGETQYF. The chain carries TRBV11-2 and TRBJ2-5; 7 bases map to TRBD2. The CDR3 totals 14 residues. Germline V gives CDR1 SGHAT, CDR2 FQNNGV. V dropped 8 bases and J dropped 5; count of bases not matched to a gene: 11.

J is TRBJ1-1 and V is TRBV27; TRBD1 might be the D (5 bases). Germline loops: CDR1 MNHEY, CDR2 SMNVEV (reference sequence). The CDR3 runs 13 residues. The germline V and J ends were trimmed by 6 bases and 9 bases, with 17 bases remaining between them. DNA of the CDR3: TGTGCCAGCAGATTCCAGGGTATTGAGAAAGCTTTCTTT. Translated: CASRFQGIEKAFF.

The chain is built from TRBV6-5 and TRBJ1-6; 9 bases are a match to TRBD1. The V gene end was trimmed by 6 bases and the J gene end by 9 bases; junction bases not matched to a gene: 6. Per the germline V gene, CDR1 is MNHEY and CDR2 is SVGAGI. This CDR3 is built from 14 residues. CDR3 sequence: CASSEQGAGSPLHF. CDR3 DNA: TGTGCCAGCAGCGAACAGGGGGCGGGTTCACCCCTCCACTTT.

J is TRBJ2-5 and V is TRBV5-1; 10 bases fit TRBD1. Germline V CDR1 and CDR2: SGHRS, YFSETQ. Trimming cost V 0 bases and J 2 bases; bases outside gene matches: 4. The CDR3 length is 16 residues. DNA for the CDR3: TGCGCCAGCAGCTTGGGGGGACAGGGGATACAAGAGACCCAGTACTTC. Its protein product is CASSLGGQGIQETQYF.